The T cell receptor beta chain described here comes from a study of control samples from healthy donors and cancer patients. Clones were read by immunoSEQ multiplex PCR, and TCRdb kept only the in-frame ones, dropping some. This table has 90,000 to 150,000 clones, around 89% appearing once. V lost 5 bases, J lost 3 bases, and 8 bases stayed unmatched. From germline, CDR1 is SGHNT and CDR2 YYREEE (reference sequence). The CDR3 contains 16 residues. Sequenced material: blood. The rearrangement links TRBV5-4 to TRBJ2-1, with TRBD1 identical over 10 bases. The origin of this receptor is a man aged 35-49 years in good health. CDR3 nucleotide sequence: TGTGCCAGCAGTACAGCTGGGGACAGGGGCTACAATGAGCAGTTCTTC. This encodes CASSTAGDRGYNEQFF.